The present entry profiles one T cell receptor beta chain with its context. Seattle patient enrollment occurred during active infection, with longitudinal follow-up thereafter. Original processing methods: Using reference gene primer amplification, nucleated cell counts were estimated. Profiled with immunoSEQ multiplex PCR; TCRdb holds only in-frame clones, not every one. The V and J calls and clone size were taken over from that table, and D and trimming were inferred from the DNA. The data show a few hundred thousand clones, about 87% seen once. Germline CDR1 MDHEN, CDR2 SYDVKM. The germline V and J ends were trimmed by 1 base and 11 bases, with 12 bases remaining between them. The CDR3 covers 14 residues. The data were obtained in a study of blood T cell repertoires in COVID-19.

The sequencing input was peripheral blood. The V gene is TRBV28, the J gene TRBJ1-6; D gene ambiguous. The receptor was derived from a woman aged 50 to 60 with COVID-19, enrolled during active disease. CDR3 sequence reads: CASSLSSRSTPLHF. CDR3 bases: TGTGCCAGCAGTTTATCGTCCAGGTCAACACCCCTCCACTTT.